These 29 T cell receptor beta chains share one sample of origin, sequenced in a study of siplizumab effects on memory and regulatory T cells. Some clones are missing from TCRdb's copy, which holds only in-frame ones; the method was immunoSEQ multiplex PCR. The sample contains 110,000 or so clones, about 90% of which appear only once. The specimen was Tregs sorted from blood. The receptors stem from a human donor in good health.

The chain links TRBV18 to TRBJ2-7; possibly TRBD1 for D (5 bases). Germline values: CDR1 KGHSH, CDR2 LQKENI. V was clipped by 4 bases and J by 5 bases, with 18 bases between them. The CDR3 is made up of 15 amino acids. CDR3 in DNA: TGTGCCAGCTCACAATCGGAAGGGGTAATGAACGAGCAGTACTTC. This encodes CASSQSEGVMNEQYF.

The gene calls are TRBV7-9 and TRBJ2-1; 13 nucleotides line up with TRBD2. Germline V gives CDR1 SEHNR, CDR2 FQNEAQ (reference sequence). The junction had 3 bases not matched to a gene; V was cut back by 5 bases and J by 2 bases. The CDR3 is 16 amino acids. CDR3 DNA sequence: TGTGCCAGCAGCGTAACTAGCGGGAGGGCCTACAATGAGCAGTTCTTC. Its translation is CASSVTSGRAYNEQFF.

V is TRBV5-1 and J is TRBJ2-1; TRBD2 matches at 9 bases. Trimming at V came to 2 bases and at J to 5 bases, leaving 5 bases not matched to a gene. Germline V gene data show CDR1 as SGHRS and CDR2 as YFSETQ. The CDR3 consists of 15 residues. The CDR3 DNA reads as TGCGCCAGCAGCTTTTCTAGCGGGAAGGACAATGAGCAGTTCTTC. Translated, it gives CASSFSSGKDNEQFF.

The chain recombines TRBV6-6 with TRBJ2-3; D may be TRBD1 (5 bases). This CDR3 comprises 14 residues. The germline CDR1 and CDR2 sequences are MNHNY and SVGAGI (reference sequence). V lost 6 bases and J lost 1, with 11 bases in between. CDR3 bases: TGTGCCAGCAGCTACCGCAGGGGCACAGATACGCAGTATTTT. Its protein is CASSYRRGTDTQYF.

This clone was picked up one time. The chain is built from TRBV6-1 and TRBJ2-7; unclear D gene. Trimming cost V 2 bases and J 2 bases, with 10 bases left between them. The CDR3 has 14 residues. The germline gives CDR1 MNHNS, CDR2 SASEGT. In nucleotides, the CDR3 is TGTGCCAGCAGTGAAATTCCAGTAACCTACGAGCAGTACTTC. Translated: CASSEIPVTYEQYF.

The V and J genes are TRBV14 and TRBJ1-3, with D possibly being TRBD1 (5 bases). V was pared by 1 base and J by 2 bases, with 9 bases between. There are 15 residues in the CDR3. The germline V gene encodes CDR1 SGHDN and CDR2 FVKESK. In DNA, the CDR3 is TGTGCCAGCAGCCAAGGTTGGGGGACTGGAAACACCATATATTTT. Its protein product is CASSQGWGTGNTIYF.

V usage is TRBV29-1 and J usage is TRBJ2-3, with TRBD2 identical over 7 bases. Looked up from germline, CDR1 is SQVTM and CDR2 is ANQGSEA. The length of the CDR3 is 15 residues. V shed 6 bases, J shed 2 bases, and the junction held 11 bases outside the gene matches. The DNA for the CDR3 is TGCAGCGTATCAAACCCGGGGACTATCACAGATACGCAGTATTTT. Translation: CSVSNPGTITDTQYF.

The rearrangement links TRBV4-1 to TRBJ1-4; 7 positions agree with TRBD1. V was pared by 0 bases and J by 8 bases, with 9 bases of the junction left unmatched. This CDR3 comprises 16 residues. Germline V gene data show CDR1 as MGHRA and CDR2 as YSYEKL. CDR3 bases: TGCGCCAGCAGCCAAGAAGGAAGGGGGCGTACCGAAAAACTGTTTTTT. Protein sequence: CASSQEGRGRTEKLFF.

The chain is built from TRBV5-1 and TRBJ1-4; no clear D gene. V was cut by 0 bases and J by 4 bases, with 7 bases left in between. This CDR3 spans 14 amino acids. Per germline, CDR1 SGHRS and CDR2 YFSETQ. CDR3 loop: CASSLASRNEKLFF. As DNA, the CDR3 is TGCGCCAGCAGCTTGGCCAGCCGTAATGAAAAACTGTTTTTT.

The CDR3 region has the DNA TGTGCCAGCAGCCCGGGACTAGATCTTTCCGAGCAGTACTTC. The encoded protein is CASSPGLDLSEQYF. This chain connects TRBV6-1 to TRBJ2-7; TRBD2 matches at 8 bases. Germline-derived CDR1 and CDR2 are MNHNS and SASEGT. J was trimmed by 6 bases and V by 6 bases; bases with no gene match: 10. The CDR3 length is 14 residues.

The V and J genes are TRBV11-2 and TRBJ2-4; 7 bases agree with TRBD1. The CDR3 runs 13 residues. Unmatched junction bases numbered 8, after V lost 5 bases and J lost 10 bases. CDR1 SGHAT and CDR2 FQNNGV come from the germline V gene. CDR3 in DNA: TGTGCCAGCAGCCCAGGACAGGAGCAGATTCAGTACTTC. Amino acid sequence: CASSPGQEQIQYF.

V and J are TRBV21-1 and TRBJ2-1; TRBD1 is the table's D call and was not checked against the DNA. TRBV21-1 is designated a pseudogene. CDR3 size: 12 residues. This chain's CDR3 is CASSPPGSEQFF. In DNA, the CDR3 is TGTGCCAGCAGCCCCCCAGGTAGTGAGCAGTTCTTC.

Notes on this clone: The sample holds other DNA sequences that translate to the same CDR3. The CDR3 loop is CASSLAGPNTGELFF. CDR3 DNA: TGTGCCAGCAGCCTGGCCGGCCCTAACACCGGGGAGCTGTTTTTT. The rearrangement uses TRBV5-4 and TRBJ2-2; D uncertain. CDR3 length: 15 residues. V lost 4 bases and J lost 2, with 12 bases in between. Germline V gene data show CDR1 as SGHNT and CDR2 as YYREEE (reference sequence).

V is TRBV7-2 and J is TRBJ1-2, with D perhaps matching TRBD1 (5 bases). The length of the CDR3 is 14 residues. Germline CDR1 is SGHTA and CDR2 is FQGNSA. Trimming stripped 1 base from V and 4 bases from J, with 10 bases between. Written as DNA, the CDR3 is TGTGCCAGCAGCTTAGGTTCGACAGCCTATGGCTACACCTTC. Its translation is CASSLGSTAYGYTF.

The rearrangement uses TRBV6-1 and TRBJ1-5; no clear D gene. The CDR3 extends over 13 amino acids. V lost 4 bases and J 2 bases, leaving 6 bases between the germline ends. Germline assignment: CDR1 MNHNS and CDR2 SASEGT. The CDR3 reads CASSGRGNQPQHF. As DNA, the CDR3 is TGTGCCAGCAGTGGTAGGGGCAATCAGCCCCAGCATTTT.

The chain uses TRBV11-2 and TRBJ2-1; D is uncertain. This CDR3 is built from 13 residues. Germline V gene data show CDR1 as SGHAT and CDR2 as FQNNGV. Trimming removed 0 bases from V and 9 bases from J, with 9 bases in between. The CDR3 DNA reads TGTGCCAGCAGCTTAGATGGGTATGGTGAGCAGTTCTTC. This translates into CASSLDGYGEQFF.

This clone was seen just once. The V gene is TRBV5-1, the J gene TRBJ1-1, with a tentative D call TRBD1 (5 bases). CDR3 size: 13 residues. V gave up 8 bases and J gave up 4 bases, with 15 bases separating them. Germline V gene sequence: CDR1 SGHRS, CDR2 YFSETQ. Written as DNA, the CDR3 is TGCGCCAGTCTTGCGGGGGGGACCACTGAAGCTTTCTTT. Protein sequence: CASLAGGTTEAFF.

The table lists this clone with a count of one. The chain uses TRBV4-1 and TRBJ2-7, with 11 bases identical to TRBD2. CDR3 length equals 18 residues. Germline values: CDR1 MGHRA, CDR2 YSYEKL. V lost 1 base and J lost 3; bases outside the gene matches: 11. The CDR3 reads CASSQGYGTSGDLYEQYF. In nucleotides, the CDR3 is TGCGCCAGCAGCCAAGGGTACGGGACTAGCGGAGACCTCTACGAGCAGTACTTC.

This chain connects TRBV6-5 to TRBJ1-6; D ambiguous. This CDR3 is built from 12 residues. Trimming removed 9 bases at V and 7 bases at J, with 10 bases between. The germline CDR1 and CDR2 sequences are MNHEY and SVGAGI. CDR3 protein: CASNRLNSPLHF. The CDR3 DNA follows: TGTGCCAGTAACCGCTTGAATTCACCCCTCCACTTT.

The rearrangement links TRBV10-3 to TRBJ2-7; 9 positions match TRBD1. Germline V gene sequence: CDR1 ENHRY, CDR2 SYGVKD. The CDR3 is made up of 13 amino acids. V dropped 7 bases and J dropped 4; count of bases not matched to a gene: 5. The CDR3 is CAITDRGQYEQYF. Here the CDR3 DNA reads TGTGCCATCACGGACAGGGGACAGTACGAGCAGTACTTC.

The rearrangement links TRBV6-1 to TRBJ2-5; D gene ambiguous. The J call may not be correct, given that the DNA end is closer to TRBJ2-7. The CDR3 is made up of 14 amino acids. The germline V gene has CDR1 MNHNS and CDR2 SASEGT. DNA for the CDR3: TGTGCCAGCAGTGAACCGTTGAGGACCTACGAGCAGTACTTC. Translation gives CASSEPLRTYEQYF.

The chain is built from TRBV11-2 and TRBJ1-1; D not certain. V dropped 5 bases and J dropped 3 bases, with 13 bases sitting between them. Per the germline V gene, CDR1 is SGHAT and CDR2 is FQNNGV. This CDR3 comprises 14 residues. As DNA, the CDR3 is TGTGCCAGCAGCCTCATACCCTCGGACACTGAAGCTTTCTTT. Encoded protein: CASSLIPSDTEAFF.

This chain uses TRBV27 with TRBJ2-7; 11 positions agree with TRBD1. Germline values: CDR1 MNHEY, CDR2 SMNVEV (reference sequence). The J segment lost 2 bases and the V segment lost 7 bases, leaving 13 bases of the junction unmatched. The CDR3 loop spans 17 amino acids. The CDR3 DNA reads TGTGCCAGCACCTTCCCTCCGGGACAGGGGGTTACCTACGAGCAGTACTTC. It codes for CASTFPPGQGVTYEQYF.

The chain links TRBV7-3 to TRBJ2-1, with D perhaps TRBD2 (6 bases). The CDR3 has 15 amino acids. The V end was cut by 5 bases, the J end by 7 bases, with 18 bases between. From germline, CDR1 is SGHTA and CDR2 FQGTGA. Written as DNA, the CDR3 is TGTGCCAGCAGCCCCCGTCTAGCGAACTGGAATGAGCAGTTCTTC. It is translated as CASSPRLANWNEQFF. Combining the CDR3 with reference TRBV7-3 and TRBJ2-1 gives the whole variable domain GAGVSQTPSNKVTEKGKYVELRCDPISGHTALYWYRQSLGQGPEFLIYFQGTGAADDSGLPNDRFFAVRPEGSVSTLKIQRTERGDSAVYLCASSPRLANWNEQFFGPGTRLTVL.

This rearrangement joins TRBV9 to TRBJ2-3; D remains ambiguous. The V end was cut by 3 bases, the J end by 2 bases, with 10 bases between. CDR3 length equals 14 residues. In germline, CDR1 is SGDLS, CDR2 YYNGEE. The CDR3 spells CASSAWTSTDTQYF. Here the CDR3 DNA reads TGTGCCAGCAGCGCCTGGACCTCCACAGATACGCAGTATTTT. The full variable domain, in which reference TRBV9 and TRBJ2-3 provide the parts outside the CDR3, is DSGVTQTPKHLITATGQRVTLRCSPRSGDLSVYWYQQSLDQGLQFLIQYYNGEERAKGNILERFSAQQFPDLHSELNLSSLELGDSALYFCASSAWTSTDTQYFGPGTRLTVL.

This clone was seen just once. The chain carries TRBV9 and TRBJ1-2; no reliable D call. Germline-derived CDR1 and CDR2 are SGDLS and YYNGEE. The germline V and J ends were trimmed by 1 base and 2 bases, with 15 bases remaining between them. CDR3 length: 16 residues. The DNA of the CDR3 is TGTGCCAGCAGCGTAAGGCAACGACCTATCAACTATGGCTACACCTTC. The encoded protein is CASSVRQRPINYGYTF.

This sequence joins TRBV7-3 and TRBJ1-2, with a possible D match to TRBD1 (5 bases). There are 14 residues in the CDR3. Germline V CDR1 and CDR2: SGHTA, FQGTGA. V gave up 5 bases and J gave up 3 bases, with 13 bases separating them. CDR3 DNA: TGTGCCAGCAGCCGTGCAGGGACTTACTATGGCTACACCTTC. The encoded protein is CASSRAGTYYGYTF.

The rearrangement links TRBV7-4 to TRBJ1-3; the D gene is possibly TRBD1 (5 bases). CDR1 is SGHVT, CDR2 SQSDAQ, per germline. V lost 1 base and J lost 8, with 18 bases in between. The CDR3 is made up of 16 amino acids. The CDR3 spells CASSLEVVGGWDTIYF. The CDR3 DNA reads TGTGCCAGCAGCTTAGAGGTGGTTGGGGGTTGGGACACCATATATTTT.

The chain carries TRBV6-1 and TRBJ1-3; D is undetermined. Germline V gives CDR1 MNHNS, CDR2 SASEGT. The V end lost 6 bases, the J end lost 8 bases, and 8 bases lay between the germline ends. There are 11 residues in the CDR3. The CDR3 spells CASSPDDTIYF. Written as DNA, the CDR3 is TGTGCCAGCAGCCCCGACGACACCATATATTTT.